This entry features one TCR beta chain sequence. This sample was included in a study of blood T cell repertoires in COVID-19. Germline V gene sequence: CDR1 MNHEY, CDR2 SVGAGI. The CDR3 is 13 residues long. Trimming removed 7 bases from V and 5 bases from J, with 14 bases in between. The protocol was immunoSEQ multiplex PCR, while the TCRdb copy is restricted to in-frame clones and leaves out a portion. The sample records under 200,000 clones, roughly 83% being singletons. Researchers sorted participants into cohorts using their self-reported clinical history. The sample consisted of PBMCs or T cells enriched from blood (not recorded which). This chain uses TRBV6-5 with TRBJ2-5, with D maybe TRBD1 (5 bases). This receptor was obtained from a woman aged 45-60 years who had recovered from COVID-19. Here the CDR3 reads CASTVSGLETQYF. CDR3 coding DNA: TGTGCCAGCACGGTTTCAGGGCTGGAGACCCAGTACTTC.